The source of this TCR beta chain is a study of metastatic and nonmetastatic thyroid tumors. Study background: Repertoire comparisons spanned blood and tumor or nodule tissue from malignant and benign thyroid patients.

At least ten counts were recorded for this clone. The antigen is unknown. Points from the study as a whole: Reports indicated that malignant thyroid tumors showed significantly higher TCR beta diversity than benign nodules did, in blood and tumor.

No patient had received any treatment before thyroid surgery. Under the authors' procedure: Building a distant-metastasis classifier for papillary thyroid cancer drew on CDR3 differences across clinicopathological groups. TCRdb reassembled clones from the PCR reads with MiXCR. None of the V and J calls come from the authors' own analysis; TCRdb made them. The profile shows around 37,000 clones, less than 25% of them singletons. The sequence came from a female donor with papillary thyroid cancer or a benign thyroid nodule (not recorded which). Some clones in this sample may be carry-over from other donors' samples. Sequencing input: tumor tissue.

CDR3 residues: CASSLPGTDTQYF. The DNA for the CDR3 is TGTGCCAGCAGCTTACCAGGGACAGATACGCAGTATTTT. The J gene is TRBJ2-3, the V gene TRBV7-2; a possible D gene is TRBD1 (5 bases). The CDR3 has 13 residues. Germline V gene data show CDR1 as SGHTA and CDR2 as FQGNSA. V shed 2 bases and J shed 3 bases, with 6 bases lying between them.